This is a list of T cell receptor beta chains from one sample in a study of blood T cell repertoires in COVID-19. Measured with immunoSEQ multiplex PCR; TCRdb has only the in-frame clones, and not every one. The table records nearly 250,000 clones, roughly 82% of them present only once. The material sequenced was peripheral blood. The receptors were gathered from a woman older than 75 with COVID-19, enrolled during active disease. Each CDR3 is given with its conserved first and last residue. The D gene is left open where the match is weak.

V,D,J,CDR3,DNA
TRBV29-1,-,TRBJ1-1,CSGRLVGTEAFF,TGCAGCGGGCGGCTGGTGGGCACTGAAGCTTTCTTT
TRBV5-1,-,TRBJ1-1,CASSLPGVGGTEAFF,TGCGCCAGCAGCCTACCCGGGGTCGGGGGGACTGAAGCTTTCTTT
TRBV4-3,-,TRBJ2-7,CASSQVRSPSYEQYF,TGCGCCAGCAGCCAAGTCCGGAGCCCTTCCTACGAGCAGTACTTC
TRBV16,-,TRBJ1-5,CASSQSRGGGPQHF,TGTGCCAGCAGCCAATCCAGGGGCGGGGGGCCCCAGCATTTT
TRBV28,-,TRBJ2-1,CASSLIFPNEQFF,TGTGCCAGCAGTTTAATTTTCCCGAATGAGCAGTTCTTC
TRBV11-1,-,TRBJ2-7,CASSLEEGYEQYF,TGTGCCAGCAGCTTAGAGGAGGGATACGAGCAGTACTTC
TRBV13,-,TRBJ1-1,CASSPRLPQNTEAFF,TGTGCCAGCAGCCCGAGACTCCCCCAGAACACTGAAGCTTTCTTT
TRBV28,-,TRBJ1-1,CASSLMGKGGTEAFF,TGTGCCAGCAGTTTGATGGGTAAGGGGGGGACTGAAGCTTTCTTT
TRBV5-6,TRBD2,TRBJ2-5,CASSVGLAVQETQYF,TGTGCCAGCAGCGTGGGACTAGCGGTACAAGAGACCCAGTACTTC
TRBV19,-,TRBJ1-4,CASKPQGATNEKLFF,TGTGCCAGTAAACCGCAGGGTGCAACTAATGAAAAACTGTTTTTT
TRBV4-2,TRBD1,TRBJ1-2,CASSPGQGSFYGYTF,TGTGCCAGCAGCCCGGGACAGGGATCCTTCTATGGCTACACCTTC
TRBV11-3,-,TRBJ1-3,CASSLNTAPGNTIYF,TGTGCCAGCAGCTTAAATACAGCCCCTGGAAACACCATATATTTT
TRBV5-1,-,TRBJ2-6,CASATDNSGANVLTF,TGCGCCAGCGCGACAGACAACTCTGGGGCCAACGTCCTGACTTTC
TRBV5-5,-,TRBJ1-3,CASSVLGGDGNTIYF,TGTGCCAGCAGCGTTCTCGGGGGGGATGGAAACACCATATATTTT
TRBV5-4,-,TRBJ2-1,CASSLAPSVGNEQFF,TGTGCCAGCAGCTTGGCCCCTAGCGTGGGCAATGAGCAGTTCTTC
TRBV11-2,TRBD2,TRBJ2-3,CASSLGGLAGGGNTQYF,TGTGCCAGCAGCTTAGGAGGACTAGCGGGGGGAGGAAATACGCAGTATTTT